The present TCR beta chain was sequenced within a study of blood T cell repertoires in COVID-19. Study context: Acute and convalescent COVID-19 specimens originated in the United States, Italy and Spain.

Methods used by the authors: Estimation of nucleated cell counts was performed using reference gene primer amplification. TCRdb's table, derived via immunoSEQ multiplex PCR, lists solely in-frame clones and lacks some. That table supplies the V and J calls and clone size; D and trimming were determined from the DNA. The sample has 95,000 to 110,000 clones; more than 85% are singletons. Trimming stripped 4 bases from V and 4 bases from J, with 11 bases between. Germline V gene data show CDR1 as SGDLS and CDR2 as YYNGEE. This CDR3 spans 13 amino acids. The chain couples TRBV9 to TRBJ1-1; no clear D gene. This receptor was obtained from a human donor in a cohort sampled during active COVID-19. Sequencing was performed on peripheral blood. CDR3 bases: TGTGCCAGCAGCCGAGTGAGTAGCACTGAAGCTTTCTTT. Its translation: CASSRVSSTEAFF.